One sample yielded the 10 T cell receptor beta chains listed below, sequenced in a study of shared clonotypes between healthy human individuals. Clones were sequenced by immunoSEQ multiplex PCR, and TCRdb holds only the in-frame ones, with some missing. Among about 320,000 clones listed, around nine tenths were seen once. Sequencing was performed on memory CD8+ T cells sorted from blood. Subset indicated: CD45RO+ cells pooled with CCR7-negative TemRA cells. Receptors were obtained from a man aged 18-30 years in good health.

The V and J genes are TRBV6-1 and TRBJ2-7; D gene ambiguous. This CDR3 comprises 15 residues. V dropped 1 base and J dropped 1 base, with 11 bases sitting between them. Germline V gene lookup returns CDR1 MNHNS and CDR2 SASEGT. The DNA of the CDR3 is TGTGCCAGCAGTGAAGTGTTAGGTCAATCCTACGAGCAGTACTTC. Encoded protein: CASSEVLGQSYEQYF.

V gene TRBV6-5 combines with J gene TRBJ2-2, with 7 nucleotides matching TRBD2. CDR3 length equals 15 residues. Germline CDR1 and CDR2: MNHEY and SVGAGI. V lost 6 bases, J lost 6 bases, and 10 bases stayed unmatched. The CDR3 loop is CASSYGWEGAGELFF. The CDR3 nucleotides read TGTGCCAGCAGCTACGGGTGGGAGGGAGCCGGGGAGCTGTTTTTT.

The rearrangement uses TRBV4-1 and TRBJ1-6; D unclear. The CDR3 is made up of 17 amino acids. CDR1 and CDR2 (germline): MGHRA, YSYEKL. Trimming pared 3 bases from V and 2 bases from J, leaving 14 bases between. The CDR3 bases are TGCGCCAGCAGCCAGGAGCCCCTGCGCCCCTATAATTCACCCCTCCACTTT. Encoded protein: CASSQEPLRPYNSPLHF.

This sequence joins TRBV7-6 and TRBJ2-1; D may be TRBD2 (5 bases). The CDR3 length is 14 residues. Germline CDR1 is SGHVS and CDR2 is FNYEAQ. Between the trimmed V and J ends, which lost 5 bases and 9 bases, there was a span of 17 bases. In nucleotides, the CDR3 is TGTGCCAGCAGCCCTATGGTACTAGGAAGTGAGCAGTTCTTC. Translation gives CASSPMVLGSEQFF.

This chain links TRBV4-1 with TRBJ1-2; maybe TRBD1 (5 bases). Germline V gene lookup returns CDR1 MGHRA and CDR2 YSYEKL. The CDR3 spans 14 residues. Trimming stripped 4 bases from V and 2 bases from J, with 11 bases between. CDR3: CASSLPGLNYGYTF. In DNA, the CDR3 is TGCGCCAGCAGCCTCCCGGGACTGAACTATGGCTACACCTTC.

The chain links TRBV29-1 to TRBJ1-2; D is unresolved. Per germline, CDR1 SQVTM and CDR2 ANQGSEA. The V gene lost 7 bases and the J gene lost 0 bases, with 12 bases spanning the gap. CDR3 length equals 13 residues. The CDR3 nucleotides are TGCAGCGGGTTCGGAGGAGCTAACTATGGCTACACCTTC. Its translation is CSGFGGANYGYTF.

CDR3 sequence (DNA): TGTGCCAGCAGCGTAGAGGGCGGGGGCGACTATTTCAATGAGCAGTTCTTC. It specifies CASSVEGGGDYFNEQFF. The genes are TRBV9 and TRBJ2-1, with TRBD2 as a possible D gene (7 bases). V was trimmed by 0 bases and J by 6 bases, leaving 19 bases between them. Germline V CDR1 and CDR2: SGDLS, YYNGEE. The CDR3 spans 17 residues. Drawing the rest from reference TRBV9 and TRBJ2-1, the complete variable domain is DSGVTQTPKHLITATGQRVTLRCSPRSGDLSVYWYQQSLDQGLQFLIQYYNGEERAKGNILERFSAQQFPDLHSELNLSSLELGDSALYFCASSVEGGGDYFNEQFFGPGTRLTVL.

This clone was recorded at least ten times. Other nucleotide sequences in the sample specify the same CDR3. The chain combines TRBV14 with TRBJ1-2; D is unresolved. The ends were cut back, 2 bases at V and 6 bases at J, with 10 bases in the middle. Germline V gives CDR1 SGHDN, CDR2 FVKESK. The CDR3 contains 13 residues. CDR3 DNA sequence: TGTGCCAGCAGCCAATCGGGGATACATGGCTACACCTTC. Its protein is CASSQSGIHGYTF.

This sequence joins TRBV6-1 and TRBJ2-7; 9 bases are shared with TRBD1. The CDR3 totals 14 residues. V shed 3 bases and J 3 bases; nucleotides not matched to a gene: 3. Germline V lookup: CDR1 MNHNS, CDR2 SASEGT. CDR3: CASSEGTGLYEQYF. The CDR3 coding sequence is TGTGCCAGCAGTGAGGGGACAGGGCTCTACGAGCAGTACTTC.

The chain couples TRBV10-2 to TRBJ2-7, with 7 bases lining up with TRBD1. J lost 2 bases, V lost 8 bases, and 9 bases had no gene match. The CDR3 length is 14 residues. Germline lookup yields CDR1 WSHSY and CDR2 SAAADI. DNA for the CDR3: TGCGCCAGCCTAGACAGGGATGGTACCTACGAGCAGTACTTC. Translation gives CASLDRDGTYEQYF.